The 19 T cell receptor beta chains below come from one sample, sequenced in a study of persistence of HIV-infected CD4 T cells (dated by TCRdb to the early 2020s). TCRbeta repertoires were sequenced from genomic DNA with the immunoSEQ hsTCRB assay version 4 in survey mode. Not all clones reach the TCRdb copy of this immuneACCESS table, which keeps in-frame sequences only. Checked studies attribute under half of the gap to unresolved V genes and leave the rest unexplained. The sample records some 31,000 clones, roughly 80% of which are singletons. Of the sample, about 0.78% is held by the ten largest clones. Per the publication, the treatment or condition label means: suppressive antiretroviral therapy. Lysates of CMV-infected fibroblasts at roughly 9.6 ug/mL were used to stimulate the cells. Nonresponding CD40L-negative CD69-negative CD45RO-high memory CD4+ T cells were sorted as memory populations depleted of antigen-responding cells.

Antigens for these TCRs are unknown. The sample here was CD4+ T cells sorted from PBMCs after roughly 18-hour stimulation, taken from a patient who received antiretroviral therapy. The meaning of the sample's cell subset or site label: CD40L-CD69- CD45RO-high memory CD4 T cells not responding to CMV lysate. These receptors were taken from an adult man with HIV who was CMV-seropositive.

On this clone itself: The sample has other DNA sequences that encode this CDR3 too. V gene TRBV5-1 combines with J gene TRBJ1-5; the D gene is possibly TRBD1 (6 bases). Trimming removed 0 bases from V and 8 bases from J, with 15 bases in between. The CDR3 loop spans 15 amino acids. CDR1 and CDR2 from the germline V gene are SGHRS and YFSETQ. The CDR3 sequence: CASSLDGTNGKPQHF. CDR3 nucleotides: TGCGCCAGCAGCTTGGACGGGACAAATGGGAAGCCCCAGCATTTT. Looking up the rest from reference TRBV5-1 and TRBJ1-5 gives the full variable domain: KAGVTQTPRYLIKTRGQQVTLSCSPISGHRSVSWYQQTPGQGLQFLFEYFSETQRNKGNFPGRFSGRQFSNSRSEMNVSTLELGDSALYLCASSLDGTNGKPQHFGDGTRLSIL.

The chain joins TRBV30 to TRBJ2-7, with 7 bases that match TRBD1. This CDR3 is built from 15 residues. Germline values: CDR1 GTSNPN, CDR2 SVGIG (reference sequence). Trimming at V came to 1 base and at J to 3 bases, leaving 9 bases not matched to a gene. This chain's CDR3 is CAWSGGTGALYEQYF. The CDR3 bases are TGTGCCTGGAGTGGTGGTACAGGGGCCCTCTACGAGCAGTACTTC.

The chain links TRBV6-5 to TRBJ1-2, with D unresolved. The germline V gene encodes CDR1 MNHEY and CDR2 SVGAGI. This CDR3 comprises 15 residues. Trimming removed 0 bases at V and 2 bases at J, with 10 bases between. CDR3 DNA: TGTGCCAGCAGTTACTCGACACAATCGAACTATGGCTACACCTTC. As protein: CASSYSTQSNYGYTF.

This clone was seen once. This chain links TRBV15 with TRBJ2-5; 14 bases are shared with TRBD2. With V trimmed by 3 bases and J by 2 bases, 2 bases remained unmatched. The CDR3 contains 16 residues. The V gene's germline CDR1 is LNHNV and CDR2 YYDKDF (reference sequence). The CDR3 spells CATSRGLAGEQETQYF. The CDR3 DNA is TGTGCCACCAGCAGGGGACTAGCGGGGGAGCAAGAGACCCAGTACTTC. The variable domain in full, completed from reference TRBV15 and TRBJ2-5, reads DAMVIQNPRYQVTQFGKPVTLSCSQTLNHNVMYWYQQKSSQAPKLLFHYYDKDFNNEADTPDNFQSRRPNTSFCFLDIRSPGLGDTAMYLCATSRGLAGEQETQYFGPGTRLLVL.

The chain uses TRBV7-6 and TRBJ1-1; D is undetermined. The germline V gene encodes CDR1 SGHVS and CDR2 FNYEAQ. Deletions cut 2 bases from V and 2 bases from J, with 6 bases between. CDR3 length: 13 amino acids. For the CDR3, the DNA is TGTGCCAGCAGCTTAAACAGCAACACTGAAGCTTTCTTT. Amino acid sequence: CASSLNSNTEAFF.

The chain joins TRBV12-3 or TRBV12-4 to TRBJ1-2, with D tentatively TRBD1 (6 bases). Between the trimmed V and J ends, which lost 11 bases and 3 bases, there was a span of 13 bases. The CDR3 covers 12 residues. The CDR3 sequence is CAAQQGDYGYTF. For the CDR3, the DNA is TGTGCCGCACAACAGGGAGACTATGGCTACACCTTC.

The V gene is TRBV4-2, the J gene TRBJ2-3; 7 bases map to TRBD1. This CDR3 region has 17 residues. Unmatched junction bases numbered 10, after V lost 2 bases and J lost 2 bases. Germline V gives CDR1 LGHNA, CDR2 YNFKEQ. The chain's CDR3 is CASSQTSGQRSTDTQYF. CDR3 DNA: TGTGCCAGCAGCCAAACCTCGGGACAGAGATCCACAGATACGCAGTATTTT.

The chain is built from TRBV29-1 and TRBJ1-1, with a possible D match to TRBD1 (5 bases). This CDR3 region has 12 residues. The V end was cut by 6 bases, the J end by 6 bases, with 14 bases between. Germline CDR1 SQVTM, CDR2 ANQGSEA. CDR3 coding DNA: TGCAGCGTGCGGGGCGTAGGCGCTGAAGCTTTCTTT. It yields the protein CSVRGVGAEAFF.

The CDR3 loop reads CASRGREYNSPLHF. The CDR3 nucleotides read TGTGCCAGCAGGGGCAGGGAGTATAATTCACCCCTCCACTTT. This sequence joins TRBV9 and TRBJ1-6; D is perhaps TRBD1 (5 bases). Germline CDR1 is SGDLS and CDR2 is YYNGEE. The CDR3 totals 14 residues. V lost 5 bases to trimming and J lost 4 bases, with 10 bases between them. Together with reference TRBV9 and TRBJ1-6, the CDR3 gives the full variable domain: DSGVTQTPKHLITATGQRVTLRCSPRSGDLSVYWYQQSLDQGLQFLIQYYNGEERAKGNILERFSAQQFPDLHSELNLSSLELGDSALYFCASRGREYNSPLHFGNGTRLTVT.

The rearrangement joins TRBV7-3 to TRBJ2-6; tentative D call: TRBD1 (5 bases). This CDR3 has 16 amino acids. Trimming cost V 3 bases and J 4 bases, with 13 bases left between them. Germline values: CDR1 SGHTA, CDR2 FQGTGA. CDR3: CASSFQGHLGANVLTF. CDR3 DNA: TGTGCCAGCAGCTTTCAGGGCCATCTGGGGGCCAACGTCCTGACTTTC.

Here the CDR3 DNA reads TGTGCCAGCAGGTTCAAGGTCGATTCACCCCTCCACTTT. This gives the protein CASRFKVDSPLHF. V and J are TRBV6-5 and TRBJ1-6, with D unclear. V dropped 6 bases and J dropped 8 bases, with 11 bases sitting between them. The length of the CDR3 is 13 residues. Germline CDR1 is MNHEY and CDR2 is SVGAGI.

The chain carries TRBV7-2 and TRBJ1-2; D perhaps matches TRBD1 (5 bases). This CDR3 spans 15 amino acids. Germline lookup yields CDR1 SGHTA and CDR2 FQGNSA. Between the trimmed V and J ends, which lost 1 base and 4 bases, there was a span of 13 bases. The CDR3 region has the DNA TGTGCCAGCAGCTTAGAAAGGGGCCGGGGCTATGGCTACACCTTC. It yields the protein CASSLERGRGYGYTF.

The rearrangement uses TRBV5-6 and TRBJ2-3, with 12 bases lining up with TRBD2. After removal of 2 bases from V and 2 bases from J, the junction contained 3 bases not matched to a gene. The CDR3 has 16 amino acids. The V gene's germline CDR1 is SGHDT and CDR2 YYEEEE. Here the CDR3 reads CASSFTSGGPTDTQYF. The CDR3 DNA reads as TGTGCCAGCAGCTTTACTAGCGGGGGGCCCACAGATACGCAGTATTTT.

The genes are TRBV19 and TRBJ2-7; the D gene is possibly TRBD1 (6 bases). Trimming shortened V by 4 bases and J by 3 bases, and 10 bases separated the two germline ends. This CDR3 spans 13 amino acids. Germline-derived CDR1 and CDR2 are LNHDA and SQIVND (reference sequence). DNA of the CDR3: TGTGCCAGTAGTAAACGGGACAACTACGAGCAGTACTTC. Amino acids: CASSKRDNYEQYF.

By sample share, this clone is medium-sized. CDR3 protein: CASSLIAGGPETQYF. In DNA, the CDR3 is TGTGCCAGCAGCTTAATAGCGGGGGGCCCGGAGACCCAGTACTTC. The chain is built from TRBV7-2 and TRBJ2-5; 10 bases match TRBD2. The V and J ends lost 2 bases and 5 bases, in that order; junction bases with no gene match: 5. The CDR3 totals 15 residues. CDR1 is SGHTA and CDR2 is FQGNSA in the germline V gene. The full variable domain, completed using reference TRBV7-2 and TRBJ2-5, is GAGVSQSPSNKVTEKGKDVELRCDPISGHTALYWYRQSLGQGLEFLIYFQGNSAPDKSGLPSDRFSAERTGGSVSTLTIQRTQQEDSAVYLCASSLIAGGPETQYFGPGTRLLVL.

The chain links TRBV5-1 to TRBJ2-7, with a weak D call TRBD2 (6 bases). The germline CDR1 and CDR2 sequences are SGHRS and YFSETQ. The V end was cut by 2 bases, the J end by 3 bases, with 15 bases between. The CDR3 spans 15 residues. As DNA, the CDR3 is TGCGCCAGCAGCTTTACCGGGACTGGAGACTACGAGCAGTACTTC. Protein sequence: CASSFTGTGDYEQYF.

The gene calls are TRBV10-2 and TRBJ2-7; TRBD1 matches at 9 bases. V was pared by 2 bases and J by 4 bases, with 6 bases of the junction left unmatched. CDR3 length equals 15 residues. Germline loops: CDR1 WSHSY, CDR2 SAAADI. The CDR3 sequence is CASSEPGQGRYEQYF. The CDR3 nucleotides are TGCGCCAGCAGTGAGCCGGGACAGGGTCGTTACGAGCAGTACTTC.

The chain has TRBV3-1 (or the pseudogene TRBV3-2) and TRBJ1-1; D is ambiguous. Germline V gene data show CDR1 as LGHDT and CDR2 as YNNKEL (reference sequence). Trimming removed 5 bases from V and 0 bases from J, with 10 bases in between. The CDR3 covers 14 residues. The CDR3 sequence: CASSVGPVNTEAFF. CDR3 DNA sequence: TGTGCCAGCAGCGTTGGGCCGGTGAACACTGAAGCTTTCTTT.

The chain carries TRBV27 and TRBJ2-2; weak D call: TRBD1 (6 bases). There are 15 residues in the CDR3. Trimming pared 7 bases from V and 3 bases from J, leaving 15 bases between. From germline, CDR1 is MNHEY and CDR2 SMNVEV (reference sequence). CDR3 sequence reads: CASKLLQGYTGELFF. The CDR3 DNA follows: TGTGCCAGCAAACTGTTACAGGGCTACACCGGGGAGCTGTTTTTT.